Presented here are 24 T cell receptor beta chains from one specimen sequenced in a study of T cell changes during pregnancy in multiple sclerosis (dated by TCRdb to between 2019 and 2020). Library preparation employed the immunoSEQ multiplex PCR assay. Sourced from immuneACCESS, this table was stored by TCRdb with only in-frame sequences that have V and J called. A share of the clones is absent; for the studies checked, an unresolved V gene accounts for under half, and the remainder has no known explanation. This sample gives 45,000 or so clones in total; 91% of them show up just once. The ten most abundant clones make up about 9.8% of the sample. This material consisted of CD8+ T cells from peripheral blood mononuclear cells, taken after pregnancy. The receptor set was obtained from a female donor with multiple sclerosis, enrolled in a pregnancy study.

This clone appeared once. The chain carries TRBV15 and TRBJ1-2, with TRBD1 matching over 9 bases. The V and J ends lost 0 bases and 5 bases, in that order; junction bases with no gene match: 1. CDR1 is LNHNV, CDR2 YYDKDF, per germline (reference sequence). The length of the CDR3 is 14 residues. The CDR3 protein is CATSREDRGYGYTF. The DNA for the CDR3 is TGTGCCACCAGCAGAGAGGACAGGGGATATGGCTACACCTTC.

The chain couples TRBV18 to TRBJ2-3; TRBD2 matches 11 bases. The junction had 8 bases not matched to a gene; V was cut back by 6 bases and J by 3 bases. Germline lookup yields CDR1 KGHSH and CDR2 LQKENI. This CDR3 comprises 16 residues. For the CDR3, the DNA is TGTGCCAGCTCGCTTCGACTAGCGGGGACAACAGATACGCAGTATTTT. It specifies CASSLRLAGTTDTQYF.

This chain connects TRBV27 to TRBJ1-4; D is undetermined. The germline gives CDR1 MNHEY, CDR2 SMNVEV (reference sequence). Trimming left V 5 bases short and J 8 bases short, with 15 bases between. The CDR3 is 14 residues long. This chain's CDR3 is CASSPLPPGEKLFF. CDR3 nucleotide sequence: TGTGCCAGCAGTCCGCTCCCCCCGGGGGAAAAACTGTTTTTT.

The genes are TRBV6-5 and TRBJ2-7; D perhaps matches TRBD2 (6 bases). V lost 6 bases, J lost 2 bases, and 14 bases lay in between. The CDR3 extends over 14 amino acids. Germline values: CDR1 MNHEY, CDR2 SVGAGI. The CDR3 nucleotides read TGTGCCAGCAGGACTGGGCGGGGCGCCTACGAGCAGTACTTC. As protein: CASRTGRGAYEQYF.

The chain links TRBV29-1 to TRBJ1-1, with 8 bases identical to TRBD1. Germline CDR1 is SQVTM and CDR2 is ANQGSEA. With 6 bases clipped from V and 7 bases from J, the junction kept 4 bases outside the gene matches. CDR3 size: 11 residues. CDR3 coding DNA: TGCAGCGTAGGACAGGGCAGTGAAGCTTTCTTT. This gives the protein CSVGQGSEAFF. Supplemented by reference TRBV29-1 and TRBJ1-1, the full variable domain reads SAVISQKPSRDICQRGTSLTIQCQVDSQVTMMFWYRQQPGQSLTLIATANQGSEATYESGFVIDKFPISRPNLTFSTLTVSNMSPEDSSIYLCSVGQGSEAFFGQGTRLTVV.

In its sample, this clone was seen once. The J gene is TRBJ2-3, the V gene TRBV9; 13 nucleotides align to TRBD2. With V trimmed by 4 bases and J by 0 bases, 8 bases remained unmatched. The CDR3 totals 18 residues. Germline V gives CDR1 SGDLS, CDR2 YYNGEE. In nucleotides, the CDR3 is TGTGCCAGCAGCATGAGGGGGACTAGCGGGGATAGCACAGATACGCAGTATTTT. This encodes CASSMRGTSGDSTDTQYF.

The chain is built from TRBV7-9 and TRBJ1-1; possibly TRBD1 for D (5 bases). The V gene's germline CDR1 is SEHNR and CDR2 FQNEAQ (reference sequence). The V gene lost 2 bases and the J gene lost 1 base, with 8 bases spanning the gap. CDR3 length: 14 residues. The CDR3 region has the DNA TGTGCCAGCAGCTTACTGGGGCCGAACACTGAAGCTTTCTTT. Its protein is CASSLLGPNTEAFF.

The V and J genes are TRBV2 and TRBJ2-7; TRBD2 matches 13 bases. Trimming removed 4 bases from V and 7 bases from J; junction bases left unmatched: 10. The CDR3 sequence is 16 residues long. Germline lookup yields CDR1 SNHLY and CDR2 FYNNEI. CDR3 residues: CASSATSGRAAWEQYF. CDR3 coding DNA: TGTGCCAGCAGTGCCACTAGCGGGAGGGCGGCGTGGGAGCAGTACTTC.

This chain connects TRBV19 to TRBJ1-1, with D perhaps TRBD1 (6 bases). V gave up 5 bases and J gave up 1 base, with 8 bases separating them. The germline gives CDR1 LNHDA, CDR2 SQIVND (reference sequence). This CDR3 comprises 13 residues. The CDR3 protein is CASSLTGNTEAFF. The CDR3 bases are TGTGCCAGTAGTCTGACAGGGAACACTGAAGCTTTCTTT.

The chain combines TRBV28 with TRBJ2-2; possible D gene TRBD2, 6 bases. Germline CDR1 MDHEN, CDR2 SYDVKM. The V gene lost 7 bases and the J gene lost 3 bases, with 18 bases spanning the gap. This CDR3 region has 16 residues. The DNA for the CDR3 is TGTGCCAGCACCCATCGAGGGACTGCAGACACCGGGGAGCTGTTTTTT. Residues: CASTHRGTADTGELFF.

The CDR3 reads CAIMQGETGELFF. For the CDR3, the DNA is TGTGCCATCATGCAAGGGGAAACCGGGGAGCTGTTTTTT. This chain uses TRBV10-3 with TRBJ2-2, with a possible D match to TRBD1 (5 bases). Germline CDR1 and CDR2: ENHRY and SYGVKD. The CDR3 runs 13 residues. The germline V and J ends were trimmed by 7 bases and 5 bases, with 11 bases remaining between them.

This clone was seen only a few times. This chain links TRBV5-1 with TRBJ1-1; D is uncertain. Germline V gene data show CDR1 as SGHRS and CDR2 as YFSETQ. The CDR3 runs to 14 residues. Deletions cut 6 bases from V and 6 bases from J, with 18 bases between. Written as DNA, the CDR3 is TGCGCCAGCACCAATGGCAAAATCGTGTCTGAAGCTTTCTTT. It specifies CASTNGKIVSEAFF.

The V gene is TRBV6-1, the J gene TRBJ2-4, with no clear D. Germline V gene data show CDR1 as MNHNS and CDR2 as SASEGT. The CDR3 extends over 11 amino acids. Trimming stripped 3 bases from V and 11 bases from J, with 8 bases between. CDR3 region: CASSDQVVQYF. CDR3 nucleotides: TGTGCCAGCAGTGACCAGGTGGTTCAGTACTTC.

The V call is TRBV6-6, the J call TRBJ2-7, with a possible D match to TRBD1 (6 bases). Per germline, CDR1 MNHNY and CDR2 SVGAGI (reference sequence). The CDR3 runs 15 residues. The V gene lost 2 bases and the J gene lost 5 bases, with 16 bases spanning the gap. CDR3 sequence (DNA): TGTGCCAGCAGTTACGGAACAGGGAGCCGGGACGAGCAGTACTTC. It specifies CASSYGTGSRDEQYF.

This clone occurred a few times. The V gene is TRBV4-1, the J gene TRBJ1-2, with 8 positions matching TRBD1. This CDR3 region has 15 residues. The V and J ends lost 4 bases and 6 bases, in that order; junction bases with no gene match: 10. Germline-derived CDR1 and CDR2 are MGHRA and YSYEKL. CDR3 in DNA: TGCGCCAGCAGCCCCGGGGAAGCAGGGGGCGATGGCTACACCTTC. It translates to CASSPGEAGGDGYTF.

DNA for the CDR3: TGTGCCAGCCGGACAGGGAGCTTTTACAATGAGCAGTTCTTC. Its protein product is CASRTGSFYNEQFF. The V and J genes are TRBV27 and TRBJ2-1; TRBD1 matches at 8 bases. The junction had 7 bases not matched to a gene; V was cut back by 8 bases and J by 4 bases. Germline CDR1 is MNHEY and CDR2 is SMNVEV (reference sequence). The CDR3 is 14 residues long.

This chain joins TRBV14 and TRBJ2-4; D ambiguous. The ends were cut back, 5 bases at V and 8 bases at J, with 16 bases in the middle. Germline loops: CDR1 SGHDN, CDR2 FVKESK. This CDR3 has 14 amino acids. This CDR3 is CASSFRIGSDIQYF. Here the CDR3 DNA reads TGTGCCAGCAGCTTTCGTATCGGGTCGGACATTCAGTACTTC.

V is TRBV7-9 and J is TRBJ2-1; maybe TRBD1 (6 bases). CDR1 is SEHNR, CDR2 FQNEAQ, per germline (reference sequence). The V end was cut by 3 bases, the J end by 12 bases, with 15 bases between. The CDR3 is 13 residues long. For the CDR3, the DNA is TGTGCCAGCAGCTTTGACAGGCCCCGGGGGCAGTTCTTC. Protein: CASSFDRPRGQFF.

This CDR3 reads CASSSDWSSYEQYF. The CDR3 bases are TGTGCCAGCAGTTCCGACTGGAGCTCCTACGAGCAGTACTTC. This chain links TRBV6-5 with TRBJ2-7, with D unresolved. CDR3 length: 14 amino acids. The V gene lost 4 bases and the J gene lost 0 bases, with 10 bases spanning the gap. Germline-derived CDR1 and CDR2 are MNHEY and SVGAGI.

The DNA of the CDR3 is TGCGCCAGCTCAAATGGGCTTAGGGAGTCTGAAAAACTGTTTTTT. Residues: CASSNGLRESEKLFF. V usage is TRBV5-1 and J usage is TRBJ1-4; D is unresolved. Germline loops: CDR1 SGHRS, CDR2 YFSETQ. Trimming removed 7 bases from V and 7 bases from J, with 20 bases in between. The CDR3 contains 15 residues.

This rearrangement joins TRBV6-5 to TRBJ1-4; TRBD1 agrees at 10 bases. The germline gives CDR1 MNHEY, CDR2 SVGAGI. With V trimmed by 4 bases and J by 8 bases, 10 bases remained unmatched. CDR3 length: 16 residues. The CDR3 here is CASSSSGTGEVEKLFF. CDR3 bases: TGTGCCAGCAGTTCGTCGGGGACAGGGGAGGTCGAAAAACTGTTTTTT.

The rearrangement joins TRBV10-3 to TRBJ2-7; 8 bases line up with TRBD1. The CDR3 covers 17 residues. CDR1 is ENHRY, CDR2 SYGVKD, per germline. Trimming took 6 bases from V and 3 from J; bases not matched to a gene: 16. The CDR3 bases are TGTGCCATCAGCCCTGGGACAGGTACGTCGTGGGTCTACGAGCAGTACTTC. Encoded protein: CAISPGTGTSWVYEQYF.

The CDR3 sequence is CASSQQTGTGPWGGYTF. The CDR3 DNA reads TGCGCCAGCAGCCAGCAGACAGGGACAGGGCCCTGGGGTGGCTACACCTTC. The chain uses TRBV4-1 and TRBJ1-2, with 9 bases matching TRBD1. V gave up 3 bases and J gave up 7 bases; unmatched junction bases: 15. Germline V CDR1 and CDR2: MGHRA, YSYEKL. This CDR3 comprises 17 residues.

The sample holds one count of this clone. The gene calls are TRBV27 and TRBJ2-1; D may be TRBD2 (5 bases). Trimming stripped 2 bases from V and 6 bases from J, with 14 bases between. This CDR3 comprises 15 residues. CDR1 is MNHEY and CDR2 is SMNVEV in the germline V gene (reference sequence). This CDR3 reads CASSLQDSRRNEQFF. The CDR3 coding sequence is TGTGCCAGCAGTTTACAGGACTCGAGGCGCAATGAGCAGTTCTTC.